A selection of T cell receptor beta chains follows, all from one sample in a study of human thymus T cells. Sequenced by immunoSEQ multiplex PCR; TCRdb stores in-frame clones only, minus some. The sample records fewer than 90,000 clones, around 96% being singletons. The source material was thymus tissue. The source of these receptors is a boy younger than two with a congenital heart defect but otherwise immunologically healthy. The CDR3 runs from the conserved cysteine through the conserved F or W. The D gene is left open where the match is weak.

>TRBV10-2|NA|TRBJ1-5
TGCGCCAGCAGTGAGTCGGGGGCCCAAGGAGGCAATCAGCCCCAGCATTTT
CASSESGAQGGNQPQHF
>TRBV4-1|TRBD2|TRBJ2-1
TGCGCCAGCAGCCTCCCCGGAAAGGAGCGGGGGGCCTACAATGAGCAGTTCTTC
CASSLPGKERGAYNEQFF
>TRBV27|TRBD1|TRBJ1-6
TGTGCCAGCAGTTTGCGCAGGGGGCGGGATTCACCCCTCCACTTT
CASSLRRGRDSPLHF
>TRBV9|TRBD1|TRBJ1-2
TGTGCCAGCAGCGAGGGGACAGGGGGCGTAGCTAACTATGGCTACACCTTC
CASSEGTGGVANYGYTF
>TRBV6-6|TRBD1|TRBJ1-1
TGTGCCAGCAGCAGACCGGGACAGAAGAACACTGAAGCTTTCTTT
CASSRPGQKNTEAFF
>TRBV6-5|TRBD1|TRBJ2-7
TGTGCCAGCACCCGGGACAGGTCCTACGAGCAGTACTTC
CASTRDRSYEQYF
>TRBV18|TRBD1|TRBJ2-7
TGTGCCAGCTCACCGCAAACGTCAGGGACAGGGCTCTCCTACGAGCAGTACTTC
CASSPQTSGTGLSYEQYF
>TRBV7-9|NA|TRBJ2-4
TGTGCCAGCAGCTTAAGTTCGTGGGGCTCCGAGAGGGAAAACATTCAGTACTTC
CASSLSSWGSERENIQYF
>TRBV28|TRBD1|TRBJ2-7
TGTGCCAGCAGACTTTCCCCTCTTGGGCAGGGGGCTTTCAACGAGCAGTACTTC
CASRLSPLGQGAFNEQYF
>TRBV4-2|TRBD1|TRBJ2-6
TGTGCCAGCAGCCAAGATATCCCCGGGACAGGGCCCTCTGGGGCCAACGTCCTGACTTTC
CASSQDIPGTGPSGANVLTF
>TRBV6-1|NA|TRBJ2-7
TGTGCCAGCGGAGACACCAGAACCACCTACGAGCAGTACTTC
CASGDTRTTYEQYF
>TRBV7-9|NA|TRBJ1-4
TGTGCCAGCAGCTTAAGGAAGGACGAAAAACTGTTTTTT
CASSLRKDEKLFF
>TRBV27|NA|TRBJ1-2
TGTGCCAGCAGTTCGAGACGCGGGCGGGAAGGTGGGCCGGCCCCCGGGTATGGCTACACCTTC
CASSSRRGREGGPAPGYGYTF
>TRBV7-7|TRBD2|TRBJ2-3
TGTGCTAGCAGCTCGATAGCGGGGGGGAAACCAGATACGCAGTATTTT
CASSSIAGGKPDTQYF
>TRBV28|NA|TRBJ2-7
TGTGCCAGCAGAAACTCAGCCCAAGGATACGAGCAGTACTTC
CASRNSAQGYEQYF
>TRBV7-3|TRBD1|TRBJ1-1
TGTGCCAGCAGCTTGGGACAGTTGAACACTGAAGCTTTCTTT
CASSLGQLNTEAFF
>TRBV29-1|NA|TRBJ1-1
TGCAGCACTCACGTGTTCGCGGGCACTGAAGCTTTCTTT
CSTHVFAGTEAFF
>TRBV7-9|NA|TRBJ1-1
TGTGCCAGCAGCTGGGTACTCCTCCAAGAGCAGAACACTGAAGCTTTCTTT
CASSWVLLQEQNTEAFF
>TRBV11-3|NA|TRBJ2-5
TGTGCCAGCAGCTTAGCCTACAGTAGCCAAGAGACCCAGTACTTC
CASSLAYSSQETQYF
>TRBV6-1|NA|TRBJ1-4
TGTGCCAGCAGTGAAGATCCGGGACGGCGAAATGCAACTAATGAAAAACTGTTTTTT
CASSEDPGRRNATNEKLFF
>TRBV9|NA|TRBJ2-5
TGTGCCAGCAGCGTCGCTTTAACAGGACTCCAAGAGACCCAGTACTTC
CASSVALTGLQETQYF
>TRBV28|NA|TRBJ1-1
TGTGCCAGCAGCCAAACTCATTTCTACACTGAAGCTTTCTTT
CASSQTHFYTEAFF
>TRBV5-4|TRBD2|TRBJ2-2
TGTGCCGTACTAGCGGGAGACGGCACCGGGGAGCTGTTTTTT
CAVLAGDGTGELFF
>TRBV28|NA|TRBJ2-2
TGTGCCAGCAGTTTATCAGGATGGGGGACCGGGGAGCTGTTTTTT
CASSLSGWGTGELFF
>TRBV28|NA|TRBJ1-2
TGTGCCAGCAGTTTATGTGACAGGATCTCCTATGGCTACACCTTC
CASSLCDRISYGYTF
>TRBV11-3|NA|TRBJ2-1
TGTGCCAGCAGCTTAGTCGGGACACCCCAGAATGAGCAGTTCTTC
CASSLVGTPQNEQFF